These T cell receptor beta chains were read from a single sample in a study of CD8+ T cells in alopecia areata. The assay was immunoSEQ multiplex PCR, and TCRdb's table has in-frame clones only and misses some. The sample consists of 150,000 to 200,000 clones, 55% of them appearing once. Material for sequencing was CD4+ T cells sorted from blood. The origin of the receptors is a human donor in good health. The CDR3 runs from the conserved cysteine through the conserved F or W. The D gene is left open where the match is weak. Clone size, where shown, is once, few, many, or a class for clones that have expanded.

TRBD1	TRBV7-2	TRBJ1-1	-	CASSFLQGRTEAFF	TGTGCCAGCAGCTTCCTACAGGGGAGGACTGAAGCTTTCTTT
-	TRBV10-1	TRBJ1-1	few	CASSQFVSNTEAFF	TGCGCCAGCAGTCAGTTTGTTTCGAACACTGAAGCTTTCTTT
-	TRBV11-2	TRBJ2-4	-	CASSLVGWGLCF	TGTGCCAGCAGCTTGGTGGGGTGGGGTTTGTGCTTC
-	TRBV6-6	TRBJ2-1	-	CASSYSRSSEQFF	TGTGCCAGCAGTTACTCGAGGTCTAGCGAGCAGTTCTTC
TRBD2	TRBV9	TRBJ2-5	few	CASSLHSGGPGETQYF	TGTGCCAGCAGCCTCCATTCGGGAGGGCCTGGAGAGACCCAGTACTTC
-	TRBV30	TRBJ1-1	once	CATEGRPTFF	TGTGCCACCGAGGGGCGTCCAACTTTCTTT
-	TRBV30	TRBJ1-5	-	CAWSAGINQPQHF	TGTGCCTGGAGTGCAGGGATAAATCAGCCCCAGCATTTT
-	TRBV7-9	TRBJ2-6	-	CASSLGGPGANVLTF	TGTGCCAGCAGCTTAGGCGGTCCTGGGGCCAACGTCCTGACTTTC
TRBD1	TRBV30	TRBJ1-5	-	CAWSPGGGNQPQHF	TGTGCCTGGTCCCCAGGGGGCGGCAATCAGCCCCAGCATTTT
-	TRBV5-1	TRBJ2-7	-	CASSLGHGYEQYF	TGCGCCAGCAGCTTGGGACACGGCTACGAGCAGTACTTC
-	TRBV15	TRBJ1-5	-	CATSRGIGNQPQHF	TGTGCCACCAGCAGAGGCATAGGGAATCAGCCCCAGCATTTT
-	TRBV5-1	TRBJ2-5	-	CASSLGQYQETQYF	TGCGCCAGCAGCTTGGGGCAGTACCAAGAGACCCAGTACTTC